This T cell receptor (beta chain) emerged from a study of blood T cells in healthy people across ages. The table lists this clonotype with a few counts. An end of the junction does not agree with germline; a read error may underlie this. The use of a sample-barcoded 5' primer and a J-beta primer mix characterized a second PCR of 7 to 11 cycles. Using its own MiXCR run on the 5' RACE reads, TCRdb lists one record per CDR3 protein. The sample holds 650,000 to 1,000,000 distinct CDR3 sequences; roughly 34% are singletons and the top ten take 10% to 15%. The CDR3 covers 16 residues. Per germline, CDR1 MNHEY and CDR2 SMNVEV (reference sequence).

The receptor's source is a man aged 18 to 29 in good health. Material for sequencing was blood. The rearrangement uses TRBV27 and TRBJ2-1; 8 nucleotides agree with TRBD2. This CDR3 reads CARSLIAGTQNNEQFF. The CDR3 bases are TGTGCCCGCAGTTTAATAGCGGGGACCCAAAACAATGAGCAGTTCTTC.